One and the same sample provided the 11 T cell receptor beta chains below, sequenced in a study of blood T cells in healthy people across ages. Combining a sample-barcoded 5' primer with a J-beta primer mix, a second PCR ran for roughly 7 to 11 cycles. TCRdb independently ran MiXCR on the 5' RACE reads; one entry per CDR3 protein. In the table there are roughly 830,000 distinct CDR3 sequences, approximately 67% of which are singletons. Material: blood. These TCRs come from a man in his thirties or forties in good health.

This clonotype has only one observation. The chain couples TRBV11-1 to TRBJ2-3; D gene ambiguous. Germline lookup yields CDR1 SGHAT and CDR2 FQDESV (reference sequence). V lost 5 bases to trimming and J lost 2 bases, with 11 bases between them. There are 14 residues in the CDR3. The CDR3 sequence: CASSALPSTDTQYF. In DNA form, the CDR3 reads TGTGCCAGCAGCGCCCTACCGTCCACAGATACGCAGTATTTT. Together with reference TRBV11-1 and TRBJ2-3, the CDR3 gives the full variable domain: EAEVAQSPRYKITEKSQAVAFWCDPISGHATLYWYRQILGQGPELLVQFQDESVVDDSQLPKDRFSAERLKGVDSTLKIQPAELGDSAMYLCASSALPSTDTQYFGPGTRLTVL.

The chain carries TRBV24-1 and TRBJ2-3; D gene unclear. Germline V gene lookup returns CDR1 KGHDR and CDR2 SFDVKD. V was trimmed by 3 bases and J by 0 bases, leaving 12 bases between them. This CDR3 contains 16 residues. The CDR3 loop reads CATSDPDPRSTDTQYF. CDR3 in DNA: TGTGCCACCAGTGATCCAGACCCCCGGAGCACAGATACGCAGTATTTT.

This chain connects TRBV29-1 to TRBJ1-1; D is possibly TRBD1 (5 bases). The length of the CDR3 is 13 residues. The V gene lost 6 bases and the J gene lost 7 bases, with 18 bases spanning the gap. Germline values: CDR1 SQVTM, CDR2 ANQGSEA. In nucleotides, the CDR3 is TGCAGCGTCGGGATGGGGGGGGACGGTGAAGCTTTCTTT. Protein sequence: CSVGMGGDGEAFF.

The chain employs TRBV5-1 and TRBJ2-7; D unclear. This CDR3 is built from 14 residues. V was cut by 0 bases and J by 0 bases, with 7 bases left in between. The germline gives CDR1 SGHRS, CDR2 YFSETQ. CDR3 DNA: TGCGCCAGCAGCTTGGACTATCCCTCCTACGAGCAGTACTTC. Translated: CASSLDYPSYEQYF.

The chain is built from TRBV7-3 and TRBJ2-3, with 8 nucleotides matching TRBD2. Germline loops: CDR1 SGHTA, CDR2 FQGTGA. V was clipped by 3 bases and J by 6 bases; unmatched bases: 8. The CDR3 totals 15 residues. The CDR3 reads CASSLRGVAQDTQYF. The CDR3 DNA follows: TGTGCCAGCAGCTTGCGGGGGGTTGCGCAGGATACGCAGTATTTT.

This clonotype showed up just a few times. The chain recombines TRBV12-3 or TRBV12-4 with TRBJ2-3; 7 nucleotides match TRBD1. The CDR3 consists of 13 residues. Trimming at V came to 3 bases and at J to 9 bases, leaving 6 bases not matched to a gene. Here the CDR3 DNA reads TGTGCCAGCAGTTTCGAAGCACAGGGGACGCAGTATTTT. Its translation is CASSFEAQGTQYF.

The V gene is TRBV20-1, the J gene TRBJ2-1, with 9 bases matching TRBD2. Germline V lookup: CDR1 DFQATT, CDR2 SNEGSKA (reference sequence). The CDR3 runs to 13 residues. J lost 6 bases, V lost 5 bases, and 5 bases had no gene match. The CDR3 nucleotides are TGCAGTGCTGCTAGCGGGGTAGGCAATGAGCAGTTCTTC. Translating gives CSAASGVGNEQFF.

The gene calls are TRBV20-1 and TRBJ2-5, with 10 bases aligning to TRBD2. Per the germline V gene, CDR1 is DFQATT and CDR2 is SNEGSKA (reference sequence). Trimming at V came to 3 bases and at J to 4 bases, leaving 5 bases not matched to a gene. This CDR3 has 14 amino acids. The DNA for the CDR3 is TGCAGTGCTAGTTTAGCGGGGGGCGCAGAGACCCAGTACTTC. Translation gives CSASLAGGAETQYF.

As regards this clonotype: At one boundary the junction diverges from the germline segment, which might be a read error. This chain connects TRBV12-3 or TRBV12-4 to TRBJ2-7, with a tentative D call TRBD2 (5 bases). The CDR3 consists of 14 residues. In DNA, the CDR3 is TGTGCCAGCAGTGTAGCAGGACGGACTTACGAGCAGTACTTC. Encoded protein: CASSVAGRTYEQYF.

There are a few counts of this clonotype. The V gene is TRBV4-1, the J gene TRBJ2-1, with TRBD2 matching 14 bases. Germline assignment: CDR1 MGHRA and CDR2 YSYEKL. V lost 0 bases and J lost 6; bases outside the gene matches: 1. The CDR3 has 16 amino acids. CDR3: CASSQEGTSGGNEQFF. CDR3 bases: TGCGCCAGCAGCCAAGAAGGGACTAGCGGGGGCAATGAGCAGTTCTTC.

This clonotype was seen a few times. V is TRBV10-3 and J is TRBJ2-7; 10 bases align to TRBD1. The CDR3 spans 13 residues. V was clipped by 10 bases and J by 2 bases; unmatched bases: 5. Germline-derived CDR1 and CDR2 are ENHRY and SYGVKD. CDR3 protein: CANSGTGAYEQYF. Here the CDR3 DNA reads TGTGCCAACTCCGGGACAGGGGCCTACGAGCAGTACTTC.